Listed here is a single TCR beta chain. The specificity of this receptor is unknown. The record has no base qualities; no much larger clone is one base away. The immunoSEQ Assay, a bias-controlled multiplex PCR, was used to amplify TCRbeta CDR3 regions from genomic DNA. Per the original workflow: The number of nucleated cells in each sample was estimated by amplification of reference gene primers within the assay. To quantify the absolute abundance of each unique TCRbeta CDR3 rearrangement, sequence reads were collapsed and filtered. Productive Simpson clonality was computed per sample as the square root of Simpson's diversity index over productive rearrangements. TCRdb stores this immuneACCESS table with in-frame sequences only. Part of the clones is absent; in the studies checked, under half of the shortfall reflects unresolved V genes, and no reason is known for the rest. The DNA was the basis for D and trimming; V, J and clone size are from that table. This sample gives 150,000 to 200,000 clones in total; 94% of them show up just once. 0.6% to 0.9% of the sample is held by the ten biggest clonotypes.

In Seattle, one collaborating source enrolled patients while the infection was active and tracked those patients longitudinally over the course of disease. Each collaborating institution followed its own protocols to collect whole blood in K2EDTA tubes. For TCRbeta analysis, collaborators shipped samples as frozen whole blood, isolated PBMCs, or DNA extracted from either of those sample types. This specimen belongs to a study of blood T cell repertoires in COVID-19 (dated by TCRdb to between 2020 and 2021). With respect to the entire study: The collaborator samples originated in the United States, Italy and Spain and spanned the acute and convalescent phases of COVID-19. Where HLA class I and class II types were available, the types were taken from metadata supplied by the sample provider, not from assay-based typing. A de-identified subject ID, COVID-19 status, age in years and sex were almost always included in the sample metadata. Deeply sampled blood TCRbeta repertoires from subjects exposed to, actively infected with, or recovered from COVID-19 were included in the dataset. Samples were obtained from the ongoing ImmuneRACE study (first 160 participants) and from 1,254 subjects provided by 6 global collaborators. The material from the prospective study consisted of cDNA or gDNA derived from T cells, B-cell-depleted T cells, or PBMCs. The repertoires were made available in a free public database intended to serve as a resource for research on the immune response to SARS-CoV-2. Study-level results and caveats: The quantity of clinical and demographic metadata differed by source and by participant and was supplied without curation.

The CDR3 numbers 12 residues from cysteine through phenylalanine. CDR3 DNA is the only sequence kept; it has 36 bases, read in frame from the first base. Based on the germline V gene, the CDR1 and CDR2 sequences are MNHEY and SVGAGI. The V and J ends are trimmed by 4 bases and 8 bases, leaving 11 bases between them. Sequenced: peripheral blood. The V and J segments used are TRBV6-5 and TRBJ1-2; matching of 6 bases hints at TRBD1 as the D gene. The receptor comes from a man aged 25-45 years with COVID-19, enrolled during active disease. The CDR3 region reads CASSSWTAGYTF. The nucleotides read TGTGCCAGCAGTTCGTGGACAGCCGGCTACACCTTC.